What follows describes a single T cell receptor (beta chain). Its antigen is unknown. The data were obtained in a study of T cell repertoires in cytomegalovirus infection. On the study more broadly: Indications of both CMV infection and matching HLA type were provided by public TCR beta signatures.

TCRdb used MiXCR to reprocess the reads, holding one entry per CDR3 protein. The sample shows some 320,000 distinct CDR3 sequences, around a tenth of them seen only once. The germline CDR1 and CDR2 sequences are SGHVT and SQSDAQ. With V trimmed by 8 bases and J by 0 bases, 6 bases remained unmatched. The CDR3 covers 15 residues. The study, taken as a whole, reports: The study found HLA-C-restricted CMV-specific TCR beta clonotypes dominating the ex vivo response. Based on cumulative public TCR beta family frequency, carriers of CMV plus the relevant HLA were identified.

The gene calls are TRBV7-4 and TRBJ2-3, with 9 bases that match TRBD2. What was sequenced was PBMCs. This receptor was identified in a human donor in good health (CMV status not recorded). Some clones in this sample may be carry-over from other donors' samples. CDR3 sequence reads: CASGSGGPSTDTQYF. DNA for the CDR3: TGTGCCAGCGGGAGCGGGGGGCCTAGCACAGATACGCAGTATTTT.